What follows are 27 T cell receptor beta chains derived from one specimen sequenced in a study of Graves' ophthalmopathy and Graves' hyperthyroidism. RNA transcripts served as template for amplifying TCR beta CDR3 sequences. Following a first-round RT-PCR that used HTBI primers, a second-round multiplex PCR was carried out. TCRdb called the multiplex PCR reads again in MiXCR, with one record for every CDR3 protein. This table has more than 550,000 distinct CDR3 sequences, about 38% appearing once. The sequenced material came from peripheral blood. Receptor source: an adult man with Graves' ophthalmopathy.

This clonotype was seen repeatedly, ten times or more. The chain uses TRBV5-1 and TRBJ1-1, with D uncertain. The V gene's germline CDR1 is SGHRS and CDR2 YFSETQ. V gave up 0 bases and J gave up 1 base, with 7 bases separating them. CDR3 size: 14 residues. CDR3 sequence reads: CASSLEPQNTEAFF. CDR3 bases: TGCGCCAGCAGCTTGGAACCGCAGAACACTGAAGCTTTCTTT.

This clonotype was seen a handful of times. This chain joins TRBV20-1 and TRBJ2-7; D is perhaps TRBD1 or TRBD2 (5 bases each). Per germline, CDR1 DFQATT and CDR2 SNEGSKA (reference sequence). The CDR3 sequence is 18 residues long. The ends were cut back, 0 bases at V and 0 bases at J, with 21 bases in the middle. The CDR3 bases are TGCAGTGCTAGAGAGCGCCGGGACCCTCCTATCCTCTCCTACGAGCAGTACTTC. Its protein is CSARERRDPPILSYEQYF.

The CDR3 DNA reads as TGTGCCAGCAGCTTAGAGGCCGAGGGGTTGACTTTC. As protein: CASSLEAEGLTF. The chain carries TRBV7-8 and TRBJ2-6; either TRBD1 or TRBD2 may fit D (5 bases each). Germline loops: CDR1 SGHVS, CDR2 FQNEAQ. Trimming cost V 1 base and J 17 bases, with 12 bases left between them. The CDR3 extends over 12 amino acids.

This clonotype came up many times. This chain links TRBV12-3 or TRBV12-4 with TRBJ1-6, with D possibly being TRBD1 (6 bases). Trimming shortened V by 6 bases and J by 11 bases, and 17 bases separated the two germline ends. CDR3 length: 14 amino acids. The CDR3 DNA reads as TGTGCCAGCAGCAAGGGGGTAGCAGCCGCACCCCTCCACTTT. Amino acid sequence: CASSKGVAAAPLHF.

This clonotype was counted at least ten times. The CDR3 loop is CATSGLLGPGELFF. CDR3 sequence (DNA): TGTGCCACCAGTGGTCTGCTTGGTCCCGGGGAGCTGTTTTTT. This chain links TRBV24-1 with TRBJ2-2, with D hard to call. Germline V CDR1 and CDR2: KGHDR, SFDVKD. This CDR3 is built from 14 residues. Between the trimmed V and J ends, which lost 5 bases and 6 bases, there was a span of 12 bases.

This chain joins TRBV12-3 or TRBV12-4 and TRBJ2-7; no reliable D call. The CDR3 totals 14 residues. The V end lost 0 bases, the J end lost 9 bases, and 15 bases lay between the germline ends. CDR3 sequence reads: CASSLALGTDTQYF. CDR3 DNA sequence: TGTGCCAGCAGTTTAGCGCTCGGCACAGATACGCAGTACTTC.

V gene TRBV20-1 combines with J gene TRBJ2-7; 9 bases align to TRBD2. This CDR3 region has 13 residues. Germline V gene sequence: CDR1 DFQATT, CDR2 SNEGSKA (reference sequence). Trimming at V came to 3 bases and at J to 4 bases, leaving 4 bases not matched to a gene. For the CDR3, the DNA is TGCAGTGCTAGGGCTAGCGGGAATTACGAGCAGTACTTC. Translated, it gives CSARASGNYEQYF.

The rearrangement joins TRBV7-3 to TRBJ2-2, with 10 bases identical to TRBD1. The CDR3 runs to 16 residues. The germline CDR1 and CDR2 sequences are SGHTA and FQGTGA. The J segment lost 6 bases and the V segment lost 2 bases, leaving 6 bases of the junction unmatched. CDR3 bases: TGTGCCAGCAGCTTAGTTGGACAGGGGGGATCCGGGGAGCTGTTTTTT. Its protein is CASSLVGQGGSGELFF. Full variable domain (outside the CDR3, taken from reference TRBV7-3 and TRBJ2-2): GAGVSQTPSNKVTEKGKYVELRCDPISGHTALYWYRQSLGQGPEFLIYFQGTGAADDSGLPNDRFFAVRPEGSVSTLKIQRTERGDSAVYLCASSLVGQGGSGELFFGEGSRLTVL.

The chain is built from TRBV9 and TRBJ1-4; D may be TRBD1 (6 bases). The V end was cut by 4 bases, the J end by 10 bases, with 17 bases between. Germline CDR1 is SGDLS and CDR2 is YYNGEE. The CDR3 has 14 amino acids. CDR3 loop: CASSMTGQGGKLFF. The CDR3 region has the DNA TGTGCCAGCAGCATGACAGGACAAGGGGGAAAACTGTTTTTT.

The chain is built from TRBV10-3 and TRBJ1-1; TRBD1 aligns across 7 bases. The V and J ends lost 8 bases and 1 base, in that order; junction bases with no gene match: 7. CDR3 length: 14 residues. Germline V CDR1 and CDR2: ENHRY, SYGVKD. CDR3 nucleotide sequence: TGTGCCATCGTGCGGGACAGCCCGAACACTGAAGCTTTCTTT. Its translation: CAIVRDSPNTEAFF.

Concerning this clonotype: A much bigger clone sits one base away, suggesting this may be a read error. Since no conserved phenylalanine or tryptophan closes the CDR3, a read error is the likely cause. This chain connects TRBV13 to TRBJ2-7, with D perhaps matching TRBD1 (5 bases). CDR1 and CDR2 from the germline V gene are PRHDT and FYEKMQ (reference sequence). V was cut by 6 bases and J by 3 bases, with 21 bases left in between. The CDR3 runs to 16 residues. DNA for the CDR3: TGTGCCAGCAGGAACCCCAGGGAACAAGGGGACTACGAGCAGTACTGC. Translating it yields CASRNPREQGDYEQYC.

V and J are TRBV9 and TRBJ2-5; possibly TRBD2 for D (7 bases). In germline, CDR1 is SGDLS, CDR2 YYNGEE. Trimming took off 3 bases at V and 0 bases at J, with 18 bases between the two ends. This CDR3 is built from 17 residues. CDR3 in DNA: TGTGCCAGCAGCGAGGGGAGGGGGGGGCGGTACCAAGAGACCCAGTACTTC. It translates to CASSEGRGGRYQETQYF.

This clonotype came up once. The chain links TRBV29-1 to TRBJ1-2; 8 nucleotides match TRBD1. Germline assignment: CDR1 SQVTM and CDR2 ANQGSEA. The CDR3 sequence is 13 residues long. V was pared by 7 bases and J by 7 bases, with 11 bases of the junction left unmatched. CDR3 DNA: TGCAGCGAATACTTGACAGGGGTTCGTGGCTACACCTTC. Translating it yields CSEYLTGVRGYTF.

The V gene is TRBV4-2, the J gene TRBJ2-2; D uncertain. Germline CDR1 LGHNA, CDR2 YNFKEQ. There are 18 residues in the CDR3. V was cut by 0 bases and J by 0 bases, with 14 bases left in between. DNA of the CDR3: TGTGCCAGCAGCCAAGAATCGGCAGAAAGAGCGAACACCGGGGAGCTGTTTTTT. Translation: CASSQESAERANTGELFF.

V is TRBV15 and J is TRBJ1-1; 7 bases fit TRBD1. The V and J ends lost 8 bases and 1 base, in that order; junction bases with no gene match: 4. CDR1 and CDR2 from the germline V gene are LNHNV and YYDKDF (reference sequence). The CDR3 is made up of 13 amino acids. The CDR3 DNA reads TGTGCCACCTTCGGGACAGCGAACACTGAAGCTTTCTTT. Residues: CATFGTANTEAFF.

This sequence joins TRBV10-3 and TRBJ1-2; D remains ambiguous. CDR1 is ENHRY and CDR2 is SYGVKD in the germline V gene. CDR3 length: 14 residues. V lost 2 bases and J 6 bases, leaving 13 bases between the germline ends. CDR3 loop: CAISEVSPSNGYTF. In DNA, the CDR3 is TGTGCCATCAGTGAGGTTAGCCCGTCAAATGGCTACACCTTC.

J is TRBJ2-5 and V is TRBV24-1, with D possibly called TRBD1 or TRBD2 (5 bases each). Deletions cut 11 bases from V and 5 bases from J, with 23 bases between. Germline CDR1 reads KGHDR; CDR2 reads SFDVKD. The CDR3 runs to 15 residues. CDR3 loop: CASRPTPGQGETQYF. As DNA, the CDR3 is TGTGCCAGCCGTCCAACCCCGGGGCAGGGTGAGACCCAGTACTTC.

J is TRBJ2-5 and V is TRBV25-1, with D perhaps TRBD1 or TRBD2 (5 bases each). The CDR3 length is 13 residues. Germline CDR1 is MGHDK and CDR2 is SYGVNS. V was cut by 2 bases and J by 6 bases, with 10 bases left in between. CDR3 amino acids: CASSEGGEKTQYF. Written as DNA, the CDR3 is TGTGCCAGCAGTGAAGGGGGTGAGAAGACCCAGTACTTC.

Comments on this clonotype: A clone one base away is much larger, so this may be a read error. The CDR3 protein is CASSADRDPIYTGAFF. The DNA for the CDR3 is TGTGCCAGTAGTGCCGACAGGGATCCTATTTACACTGGAGCTTTCTTT. The chain uses TRBV19 and TRBJ1-1; 7 bases map to TRBD1. CDR1 and CDR2 from the germline V gene are LNHDA and SQIVND (reference sequence). The CDR3 is made up of 16 amino acids.

Turning to this clonotype: One base away lies a much larger clone, so this may be a sequencing read error. The CDR3 ends on some other residue instead of the conserved phenylalanine or tryptophan, so this is likely a read error. This sequence joins TRBV7-3 and TRBJ1-6, with TRBD1 matching over 12 bases. V dropped 4 bases and J dropped 7; count of bases not matched to a gene: 2. This CDR3 comprises 15 residues. Germline assignment: CDR1 SGHTA and CDR2 FQGTGA. CDR3 region: CASSWGTGGNSPLHL. The CDR3 DNA is TGTGCCAGCAGCTGGGGGACAGGGGGCAATTCACCCCTCCACCTT.

The J gene is TRBJ1-1, the V gene TRBV25-1; no reliable D call. Trimming left V 10 bases short and J 4 bases short, with 19 bases between. CDR1 is MGHDK, CDR2 SYGVNS, per germline. CDR3 length: 14 residues. CDR3 amino acids: CATRGGLASTEAFF. DNA of the CDR3: TGTGCCACCAGAGGCGGGTTGGCGTCCACTGAAGCTTTCTTT.

This clonotype was detected many times. The CDR3 DNA is TGTGCCAGCAGCGACCGGACAGGCTGGAATCAGCCCCAGCATTTT. Encoded protein: CASSDRTGWNQPQHF. The V call is TRBV7-3, the J call TRBJ1-5; TRBD1 aligns across 7 bases. The CDR3 covers 15 residues. Germline V gives CDR1 SGHTA, CDR2 FQGTGA. V gave up 5 bases and J gave up 4 bases; unmatched junction bases: 8. Supplemented by reference TRBV7-3 and TRBJ1-5, the full variable domain reads GAGVSQTPSNKVTEKGKYVELRCDPISGHTALYWYRQSLGQGPEFLIYFQGTGAADDSGLPNDRFFAVRPEGSVSTLKIQRTERGDSAVYLCASSDRTGWNQPQHFGDGTRLSIL.

This clonotype was observed many times. This sequence joins TRBV7-2 and TRBJ2-7; the D gene is possibly TRBD2 (5 bases). Germline V gene sequence: CDR1 SGHTA, CDR2 FQGNSA. The CDR3 sequence is 13 residues long. V was clipped by 4 bases and J by 6 bases, with 13 bases between them. CDR3 region: CASSSQARGEQYF. CDR3 DNA sequence: TGTGCCAGCAGCTCCCAGGCCCGGGGCGAGCAGTACTTC.

The chain links TRBV25-1 to TRBJ1-5; no clear D gene. The V gene's germline CDR1 is MGHDK and CDR2 SYGVNS. V was trimmed by 4 bases and J by 3 bases, leaving 13 bases between them. The CDR3 length is 15 residues. The CDR3 sequence: CASSAPGGYNQPQHF. Here the CDR3 DNA reads TGTGCCAGCAGTGCCCCGGGAGGGTACAATCAGCCCCAGCATTTT.

The rearrangement uses TRBV9 and TRBJ1-1; 9 bases are a match to TRBD1. The germline V gene has CDR1 SGDLS and CDR2 YYNGEE. The V segment lost 2 bases and the J segment 6 bases; nucleotides outside the gene matches: 5. This CDR3 has 14 residues. CDR3 residues: CASSVTGGGAEAFF. The CDR3 DNA sequence: TGTGCCAGCAGCGTGACAGGGGGAGGCGCTGAAGCTTTCTTT. Combining the CDR3 with reference TRBV9 and TRBJ1-1 gives the whole variable domain DSGVTQTPKHLITATGQRVTLRCSPRSGDLSVYWYQQSLDQGLQFLIQYYNGEERAKGNILERFSAQQFPDLHSELNLSSLELGDSALYFCASSVTGGGAEAFFGQGTRLTVV.

This clonotype was seen more than once but under ten times. V is TRBV11-2 and J is TRBJ2-7, with TRBD2 matching over 9 bases. Germline V gives CDR1 SGHAT, CDR2 FQNNGV. With 6 bases clipped from V and 1 base from J, the junction kept 16 bases outside the gene matches. CDR3 length equals 18 residues. CDR3 coding DNA: TGTGCCAGCAGTTGGTCCCGTCCTAGCGGGACGTGGTCCTACGAGCAGTACTTC. It translates to CASSWSRPSGTWSYEQYF. Full variable domain (rest looked up from reference TRBV11-2 and TRBJ2-7): EAGVAQSPRYKIIEKRQSVAFWCNPISGHATLYWYQQILGQGPKLLIQFQNNGVVDDSQLPKDRFSAERLKGVDSTLKIQPAKLEDSAVYLCASSWSRPSGTWSYEQYFGPGTRLTVT.

This clonotype was found many times. CDR3 in DNA: TGCGCCAGCGCGACCCGGGACAGGGACTACGAGCAGTACTTC. Residues: CASATRDRDYEQYF. This rearrangement joins TRBV5-1 to TRBJ2-7; TRBD1 agrees at 9 bases. V trimming: 7 bases; J trimming: 3 bases; junction bases outside the gene matches: 8. The CDR3 loop spans 14 amino acids. Germline CDR1 is SGHRS and CDR2 is YFSETQ.